This T cell receptor beta chain was obtained from a study of early T cells in non-severe SARS-CoV-2 infection. Study outcomes and limitations: Matches to VDJdb favored anti-spike CD8 responses and missed private and CD4 specificities.

Details on this clonotype: Its antigen is not identified.

The CDR3 spans 15 residues. With 2 bases removed from V and 3 bases from J, the gap between germline ends came to 14 bases. Unique molecular identifiers (one per individual cDNA molecule) were attached. TCRdb reanalysed the 5' RACE reads using MiXCR and keeps one entry per CDR3 protein. The sample has just under 90,000 distinct CDR3 sequences; around 14% are singletons. This clonotype originated in an adult who was a healthcare worker with PCR-confirmed SARS-CoV-2 infection or an uninfected control (not recorded which). The material sequenced was whole blood. This chain joins TRBV12-3 or TRBV12-4 and TRBJ2-7; possibly TRBD2 for D (6 bases). The DNA of the CDR3 is TGTGCCAGCAGTTTAACGCGGGACTCTATCTACGAGCAGTACTTC. This sequence encodes CASSLTRDSIYEQYF.